This TCR beta chain was observed in a study of cytomegalovirus exposure and HLA in healthy donors. PCR involved 60 Vbeta and 13 Jbeta primers. TCRdb keeps only in-frame clones here, not all; method: immunoSEQ multiplex PCR. The sample contains about 170,000 clones, over 75% of which appear only once. The CDR3 has 14 residues. Germline loops: CDR1 MNHNY, CDR2 SVGAGI (reference sequence). V was cut by 2 bases and J by 3 bases, with 11 bases left in between. Sequenced sample: PBMCs. The sequence came from a woman in her fifties or sixties in good health and CMV-seropositive. The chain couples TRBV6-6 to TRBJ2-7; D is unclear. CDR3 sequence: CASSYTTPGYEQYF. The CDR3 nucleotides are TGTGCCAGCAGTTACACGACCCCAGGCTACGAGCAGTACTTC.